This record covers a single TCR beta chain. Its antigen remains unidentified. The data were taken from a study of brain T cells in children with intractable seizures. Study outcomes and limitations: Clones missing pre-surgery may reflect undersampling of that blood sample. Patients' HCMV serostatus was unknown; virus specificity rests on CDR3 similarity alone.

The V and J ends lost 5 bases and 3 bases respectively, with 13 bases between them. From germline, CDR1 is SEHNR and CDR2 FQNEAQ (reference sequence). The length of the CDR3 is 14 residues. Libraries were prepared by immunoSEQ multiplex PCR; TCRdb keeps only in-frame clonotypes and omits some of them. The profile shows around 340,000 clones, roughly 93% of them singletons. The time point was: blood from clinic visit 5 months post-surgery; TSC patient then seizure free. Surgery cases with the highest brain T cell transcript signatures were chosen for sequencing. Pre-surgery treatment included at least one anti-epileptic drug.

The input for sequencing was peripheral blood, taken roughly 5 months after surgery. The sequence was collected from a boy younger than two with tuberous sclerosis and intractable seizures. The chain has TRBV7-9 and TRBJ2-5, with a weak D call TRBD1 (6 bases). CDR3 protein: CASSRGGVEETQYF. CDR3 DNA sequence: TGTGCCAGCAGCCGAGGGGGAGTGGAAGAGACCCAGTACTTC. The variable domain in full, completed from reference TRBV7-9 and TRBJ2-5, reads DTGVSQNPRHKITKRGQNVTFRCDPISEHNRLYWYRQTLGQGPEFLTYFQNEAQLEKSRLLSDRFSAERPKGSFSTLEIQRTEQGDSAMYLCASSRGGVEETQYFGPGTRLLVL.